A selection of T cell receptor beta chains follows, all from one sample in a study of response to subunit inactivated influenza vaccine. TCRdb redid the calling of the RT-PCR reads with MiXCR, one entry per CDR3 protein. The sample lists more than 150,000 distinct CDR3 sequences, approximately 9.2% occurring once. Sequencing used non-naive T cells sorted from PBMCs, obtained on the day of vaccination. The receptor set was obtained from a man aged 45-65 years who received an inactivated influenza vaccine. CDR3s include the opening cysteine and the closing phenylalanine or tryptophan. Each record gives: clone size, J gene, V gene, D gene, CDR3 protein, CDR3 DNA. The D gene is left open where the match is weak. Part of the rows lack a size; the others show once, few, many or a class for expanded clones.

clone size: many; J gene: TRBJ2-5; V gene: TRBV12-3/TRBV12-4; D gene: -; CDR3 protein: CASSNRPELQETQYF; CDR3 DNA: TGTGCCAGCAGTAACAGGCCTGAGTTACAAGAGACCCAGTACTTC
clone size: many; J gene: TRBJ2-3; V gene: TRBV15; D gene: -; CDR3 protein: CATSRDPGVRSTDTQYF; CDR3 DNA: TGTGCCACCAGCAGAGACCCCGGGGTGCGGAGCACAGATACGCAGTATTTT
clone size: -; J gene: TRBJ2-5; V gene: TRBV7-2; D gene: -; CDR3 protein: CASSLVGAFETQYF; CDR3 DNA: TGTGCCAGCAGCTTAGTTGGGGCTTTCGAGACCCAGTACTTC
clone size: many; J gene: TRBJ2-7; V gene: TRBV4-3; D gene: -; CDR3 protein: CASSQGTGAYSYEQYF; CDR3 DNA: TGCGCCAGCAGCCAAGGAACGGGAGCGTACTCCTACGAGCAGTACTTC
clone size: -; J gene: TRBJ1-6; V gene: TRBV5-6; D gene: TRBD1; CDR3 protein: CASGYRGGSPLHF; CDR3 DNA: TGTGCCAGCGGATACAGGGGTGGCTCACCCCTCCACTTT
clone size: many; J gene: TRBJ1-6; V gene: TRBV9; D gene: -; CDR3 protein: CASSVEPTVNLGSPLHF; CDR3 DNA: TGTGCCAGCAGCGTAGAGCCGACAGTTAATCTGGGTTCACCCCTCCACTTT
clone size: -; J gene: TRBJ2-3; V gene: TRBV3-1; D gene: -; CDR3 protein: CACSQDGARTDTQYF; CDR3 DNA: TGTGCCTGCAGCCAAGACGGGGCCCGCACAGATACGCAGTATTTT
clone size: -; J gene: TRBJ1-2; V gene: TRBV4-1; D gene: -; CDR3 protein: CASSQESALNYGYTF; CDR3 DNA: TGCGCCAGCAGCCAAGAATCAGCCCTTAACTATGGCTACACCTTC
clone size: few; J gene: TRBJ2-2; V gene: TRBV5-1; D gene: -; CDR3 protein: CASSLGNFGNTGELFF; CDR3 DNA: TGCGCCAGCAGCTTGGGTAACTTCGGGAACACCGGGGAGCTGTTTTTT
clone size: few; J gene: TRBJ2-1; V gene: TRBV5-5; D gene: -; CDR3 protein: CASSGALSAADNEQFF; CDR3 DNA: TGTGCCAGCAGCGGGGCCCTTTCGGCGGCCGACAATGAGCAGTTCTTC
clone size: many; J gene: TRBJ2-7; V gene: TRBV7-8; D gene: -; CDR3 protein: CASSLADFYEQYF; CDR3 DNA: TGTGCCAGCAGCTTAGCCGACTTCTACGAGCAGTACTTC
clone size: few; J gene: TRBJ2-7; V gene: TRBV24-1; D gene: -; CDR3 protein: CATSDTTGASLGEQYF; CDR3 DNA: TGTGCCACCAGTGATACTACGGGAGCCTCCCTAGGCGAGCAGTACTTC
clone size: few; J gene: TRBJ2-7; V gene: TRBV6-5; D gene: -; CDR3 protein: CASSYGSGQGFYEQYF; CDR3 DNA: TGTGCCAGCAGTTACGGGTCCGGGCAGGGGTTTTACGAGCAGTACTTC
clone size: many; J gene: TRBJ2-3; V gene: TRBV5-1; D gene: -; CDR3 protein: CASSGERADTQYF; CDR3 DNA: TGCGCCAGCAGCGGAGAAAGAGCAGATACGCAGTATTTT
clone size: many; J gene: TRBJ2-5; V gene: TRBV5-1; D gene: TRBD2; CDR3 protein: CASSQGLEKETQYF; CDR3 DNA: TGCGCCAGCAGCCAAGGACTAGAAAAAGAGACCCAGTACTTC
clone size: -; J gene: TRBJ2-1; V gene: TRBV10-3; D gene: TRBD1; CDR3 protein: CAISVLPGQGRNEQFF; CDR3 DNA: TGTGCCATCAGTGTGTTACCGGGACAGGGGAGAAATGAGCAGTTCTTC
clone size: many; J gene: TRBJ2-1; V gene: TRBV10-3; D gene: -; CDR3 protein: CAIRGSSVFGDEQFF; CDR3 DNA: TGTGCCATCAGAGGCTCGAGCGTCTTCGGTGATGAGCAGTTCTTC
clone size: few; J gene: TRBJ2-3; V gene: TRBV20-1; D gene: TRBD2; CDR3 protein: CCARDRLAGTSGPQYF; CDR3 DNA: TGCTGTGCTAGAGATAGGCTAGCGGGGACCTCTGGCCCGCAGTATTTT
clone size: few; J gene: TRBJ2-1; V gene: TRBV24-1; D gene: -; CDR3 protein: CAASGASSYNEQFF; CDR3 DNA: TGTGCCGCGTCCGGGGCCTCCTCCTACAATGAGCAGTTCTTC
clone size: -; J gene: TRBJ2-5; V gene: TRBV7-6; D gene: TRBD2; CDR3 protein: CASSLLLAGARETQYF; CDR3 DNA: TGTGCCAGCAGCTTACTACTAGCGGGAGCACGTGAGACCCAGTACTTC
clone size: few; J gene: TRBJ1-2; V gene: TRBV20-1; D gene: TRBD1; CDR3 protein: CSARSRRTGGNYGYTF; CDR3 DNA: TGCAGTGCTAGATCCCGCCGGACAGGGGGAAACTATGGCTACACCTTC
clone size: many; J gene: TRBJ1-1; V gene: TRBV5-1; D gene: -; CDR3 protein: CASSLQSGAMNTEAFF; CDR3 DNA: TGCGCCAGCAGCTTGCAATCGGGGGCGATGAACACTGAAGCTTTCTTT
clone size: -; J gene: TRBJ2-4; V gene: TRBV7-9; D gene: -; CDR3 protein: CASSVDRLAKNIQYF; CDR3 DNA: TGTGCCAGCAGCGTGGACAGACTAGCCAAAAACATTCAGTACTTC